This record covers a single TCR beta chain. Generated by immunoSEQ multiplex PCR, the TCRdb table keeps only in-frame clones and is missing some. The profile covers around 400,000 clones, with 80% to 95% appearing a single time and 12% taken by the ten largest. V was trimmed by 5 bases and J by 1 base, leaving 14 bases between them. Germline V lookup: CDR1 SGHTA, CDR2 FQGNSA. CDR3 length equals 15 residues. Treatment meaning: around 19 received Ad26.COV2.S at low or high dose, single or two shots; five or six received placebo; per-sample allocation not given. The samples were gathered on day 63 after the first injection of vaccine or placebo. These data are taken from a study of Ad26.COV2.S vaccination and SARS-CoV-2 variants. About the study: It was the COV1001 Ad26.COV2.S trial arm that included the donor. Administration of Ad26.COV2.S was intramuscular, either once or twice 56 days apart.

The chain couples TRBV7-2 to TRBJ1-1, with D hard to call. Sequencing was performed on peripheral blood, taken in a trial of Ad26.COV2.S vaccine versus placebo. The clonotype was recovered from a person between 18 and 59 years old who received the Ad26.COV2.S COVID-19 vaccine or a placebo. The CDR3 reads CASSPDSVTNTEAFF. Here the CDR3 DNA reads TGTGCCAGCAGCCCTGATTCCGTGACGAACACTGAAGCTTTCTTT.